The 9 T cell receptor beta chains reported below all come from one sample, sequenced in a study of blood T cell repertoires in COVID-19. Generated by immunoSEQ multiplex PCR, the TCRdb table keeps only in-frame clones and is missing some. The repertoire holds tens of thousands of clones, with more than 80% as singletons. Sample: peripheral blood. The receptor set was obtained from a man between 25 and 39 years old with acute or convalescent COVID-19.

This rearrangement joins TRBV2 to TRBJ2-3, with D perhaps matching TRBD2 (7 bases). The CDR3 has 14 residues. Trimming left V 8 bases short and J 6 bases short, with 18 bases between. Germline lookup yields CDR1 SNHLY and CDR2 FYNNEI. This CDR3 is CASGGAAVYDTQYF. The CDR3, as DNA: TGTGCCAGCGGGGGGGCGGCGGTGTACGATACGCAGTATTTT.

This clone has a handful of counts. The genes are TRBV9 and TRBJ2-1; a weak D match, TRBD2 (6 bases). V gave up 3 bases and J gave up 8 bases, with 9 bases separating them. Germline V CDR1 and CDR2: SGDLS, YYNGEE. The CDR3 runs to 12 residues. CDR3 amino acids: CASSEEGYEQFF. CDR3 in DNA: TGTGCCAGCAGCGAGGAGGGATATGAGCAGTTCTTC.

The V call is TRBV5-1, the J call TRBJ1-3; unclear D gene. V lost 4 bases, J lost 1 base, and 9 bases lay in between. The germline CDR1 and CDR2 sequences are SGHRS and YFSETQ. The CDR3 extends over 14 amino acids. Here the CDR3 reads CASSPSASGNTIYF. Written as DNA, the CDR3 is TGCGCCAGCAGCCCCAGTGCATCTGGAAACACCATATATTTT.

The genes are TRBV2 and TRBJ2-7; 10 nucleotides line up with TRBD2. Germline V gene lookup returns CDR1 SNHLY and CDR2 FYNNEI. The CDR3 is made up of 16 amino acids. Trimming removed 7 bases from V and 6 bases from J; junction bases left unmatched: 15. CDR3 bases: TGTGCCAGCACCCGGGCGCGTCTAGCGGGAGAGGGCGAGCAGTACTTC. It codes for CASTRARLAGEGEQYF.

The chain joins TRBV5-4 to TRBJ2-3; 8 bases fit TRBD2. Germline values: CDR1 SGHNT, CDR2 YYREEE (reference sequence). After removal of 3 bases from V and 6 bases from J, the junction contained 9 bases not matched to a gene. This CDR3 has 15 residues. For the CDR3, the DNA is TGTGCCAGCAGCTCACAGCGGGGGCGATTGGATACGCAGTATTTT. Translating it yields CASSSQRGRLDTQYF.

V usage is TRBV3-1 (or the pseudogene TRBV3-2) and J usage is TRBJ2-5, with a possible D match to TRBD1 (6 bases). V was pared by 5 bases and J by 6 bases, with 16 bases between. Germline V lookup: CDR1 LGHDT, CDR2 YNNKEL (reference sequence). The CDR3 runs 14 residues. CDR3: CASSASGTMKTQYF. CDR3 nucleotides: TGTGCCAGCAGCGCTTCCGGGACAATGAAGACCCAGTACTTC.

This chain uses TRBV13 with TRBJ1-3; 7 nucleotides align to TRBD1. This CDR3 is 15 amino acids long. Germline lookup yields CDR1 PRHDT and CDR2 FYEKMQ (reference sequence). Trimming at V came to 2 bases and at J to 0 bases, leaving 1 base not matched to a gene. CDR3 bases: TGTGCCAGCAGCTTAACAGGGGACTCTGGAAACACCATATATTTT. Its protein product is CASSLTGDSGNTIYF.

The chain is built from TRBV30 and TRBJ1-4, with D perhaps TRBD1 (5 bases). V lost 0 bases, J lost 8 bases, and 10 bases lay in between. CDR1 is GTSNPN and CDR2 is SVGIG in the germline V gene (reference sequence). The CDR3 covers 13 residues. This CDR3 is CAWSVQGGEKLFF. CDR3 DNA sequence: TGTGCCTGGAGTGTGCAGGGAGGGGAAAAACTGTTTTTT. The whole variable domain, remainder taken from reference TRBV30 and TRBJ1-4, is SQTIHQWPATLVQPVGSPLSLECTVEGTSNPNLYWYRQAAGRGLQLLFYSVGIGQISSEVPQNLSASRPQDRQFILSSKKLLLSDSGFYLCAWSVQGGEKLFFGSGTQLSVL.

The gene calls are TRBV10-3 and TRBJ1-1, with 9 bases that match TRBD1. The length of the CDR3 is 13 residues. Germline values: CDR1 ENHRY, CDR2 SYGVKD. V was clipped by 8 bases and J by 5 bases; unmatched bases: 6. This chain's CDR3 is CAIWSGQGTEAFF. The CDR3 DNA reads TGTGCCATCTGGTCGGGACAGGGAACTGAAGCTTTCTTT.